These T cell receptor beta chains were read from a single sample in a study of blood T cell repertoires in COVID-19. Assay: immunoSEQ multiplex PCR; the TCRdb copy retains only in-frame clones and omits some. There are tens of thousands of clones in the sample; about nine tenths occur only once, and about a tenth lies in the top ten. The sample consisted of peripheral blood. The receptors here all came from a human donor with acute or convalescent COVID-19. The donor label of this sample is uncertain. CDR3s include the opening cysteine and the closing phenylalanine or tryptophan.

V: TRBV25-1; CDR3: CASSDPTGVNEKLFF
V: TRBV11-2; CDR3: CASSNSGILAKNIQYF
V: TRBV7-3; CDR3: CASSLRLAGTEQYF
V: TRBV6-1; CDR3: CASSEWDRTYEQYF
V: TRBV5-1; CDR3: CASSLGISGSWETQYF
V: TRBV4-1; CDR3: CASSKSWGDDTGELFF
V: TRBV29-1; CDR3: CSSWTGSGGNEQFF
V: TRBV6-6; CDR3: CASRSGQGLGNQPQHF
V: TRBV6-6; CDR3: CASRSTGSVNQPQHF
V: TRBV18; CDR3: CASSRAGELFF
V: TRBV5-4; CDR3: CASSLPGGSEQYF
V: TRBV6-5; CDR3: CASKLAGGETQYF
V: TRBV4-1; CDR3: CASSPPGAGANVLTF
V: TRBV2; CDR3: CASREYGQDSEKLFF
V: TRBV6-6; CDR3: CASSLIRRPQGLTDTQYF
V: TRBV7-8; CDR3: CASSLVAGGSTDTQYF
V: TRBV7-8; CDR3: CASSESGRGETQYF
V: TRBV5-6; CDR3: CASSLVGAARSYEQYF
V: TRBV28; CDR3: CASSLWGQAVYEQYF
V: TRBV7-9; CDR3: CASSLATPGQGLETQYF
V: TRBV19; CDR3: CASKTTGEEQFF
V: TRBV5-1; CDR3: CASSPTSGYNEQFF
V: TRBV6-6; CDR3: CASSSGQGGMNTEAFF
V: TRBV10-1; CDR3: CASSADRGSYEQYF
V: TRBV6-5; CDR3: CASSPTSGRETQYF
V: TRBV9; CDR3: CASSTRTESREKLFF
V: TRBV12-3/TRBV12-4; CDR3: CASSKGQNYEQYF
V: TRBV30; CDR3: CAWSVRTGVNEKLFF
V: TRBV28; CDR3: CASSLGTAGNTIYF
V: TRBV9; CDR3: CASSVEAGQVTQETQYF
V: TRBV12-3/TRBV12-4; CDR3: CASSLLAEQFF
V: TRBV5-5; CDR3: CASSWDRVIGELFF
V: TRBV5-1; CDR3: CASSLGPGNYGYTF
V: TRBV5-1; CDR3: CASFPGLAGSTQYF
V: TRBV6-1; CDR3: CASSGVDGTVNSNQPQHF
V: TRBV19; CDR3: CASSDRRDRYEQYF
V: TRBV14; CDR3: CASSQVLSWGEITDTQYF
V: TRBV10-3; CDR3: CAISGAGAGTGELFF
V: TRBV7-2; CDR3: CASSFRAGGTDTQYF
V: TRBV2; CDR3: CASNRRTGSGNTIYF
V: TRBV6-1; CDR3: CASSEALNGQGLSSGNTIYF
V: TRBV9; CDR3: CASSVDHTGLQDYGYTF
V: TRBV18; CDR3: CASSPSGDYGYTF
V: TRBV14; CDR3: CASSPSGTGGWGYTF
V: TRBV19; CDR3: CASSNRQTYEQYF
V: TRBV10-3; CDR3: CAISDPGFKDYGYTF
V: TRBV28; CDR3: CASSLWGKNAYEQYF
V: TRBV7-2; CDR3: CASSLGPPGQGNTIYF
V: TRBV11-2; CDR3: CASSLVLAFTGELFF
V: TRBV19; CDR3: CASTSGGMDAARDEQYF
V: TRBV7-8; CDR3: CASSRGQGNTEAFF
V: TRBV6-5; CDR3: CASRFLAGGQDTQYF
V: TRBV5-6; CDR3: CASSYLAGGNPGELFF
V: TRBV14; CDR3: CASSQVHDNEQFF
V: TRBV28; CDR3: CASSSQGRYYGYTF